The 8 T cell receptor beta chains in this list originate from one sample, sequenced in a study of T cell clones after liver transplantation. Sequencing was performed with immunoSEQ multiplex PCR; in TCRdb, only in-frame clones are kept and a portion is missing. The table includes over 70,000 clones, under 90% detected once. The source material was CD4+ T cells from blood, sampled 12 months after liver transplant. The receptors shown here come from a human patient who received a liver transplant. Some T cells could come from the graft donor.

This chain connects TRBV10-3 to TRBJ1-5; TRBD1 aligns across 7 bases. Losses at the gene ends were 6 bases for V and 3 bases for J; bases not matched to a gene: 5. The CDR3 length is 14 residues. The germline V gene has CDR1 ENHRY and CDR2 SYGVKD. The CDR3 spells CAISPGQINQPQHF. DNA for the CDR3: TGTGCCATCAGCCCGGGACAGATCAATCAGCCCCAGCATTTT.

This clone was seen once. The chain links TRBV2 to TRBJ2-7, with a weak D call TRBD2 (5 bases). Trimming cost V 5 bases and J 2 bases, with 16 bases left between them. Germline lookup yields CDR1 SNHLY and CDR2 FYNNEI. The CDR3 runs to 15 residues. Here the CDR3 reads CASSLDYSVAYEQYF. In nucleotides, the CDR3 is TGTGCCAGCAGTCTCGACTACTCCGTCGCCTACGAGCAGTACTTC.

This chain connects TRBV28 to TRBJ1-3, with 8 bases fitting TRBD1. Germline trimming cut 4 bases from V and 0 bases from J; bases unmatched to any gene: 8. Germline lookup yields CDR1 MDHEN and CDR2 SYDVKM. The CDR3 loop spans 17 amino acids. The CDR3 nucleotides read TGTGCCAGCAGTTCCCTCAGGGGGCTCAACTCTGGAAACACCATATATTTT. This codes for CASSSLRGLNSGNTIYF.

The gene calls are TRBV11-1 and TRBJ2-5; D is unclear. The V and J ends lost 2 bases and 3 bases respectively, with 7 bases between them. Germline-derived CDR1 and CDR2 are SGHAT and FQDESV (reference sequence). The CDR3 runs to 13 residues. The chain's CDR3 is CASSLHTEETQYF. CDR3 coding DNA: TGTGCCAGCAGCTTACACACCGAAGAGACCCAGTACTTC.

The sample holds one count of this clone. The gene calls are TRBV28 and TRBJ2-7; tentative D call: TRBD2 (6 bases). CDR1 is MDHEN and CDR2 is SYDVKM in the germline V gene. Trimming took off 2 bases at V and 4 bases at J, with 15 bases between the two ends. This CDR3 spans 15 amino acids. CDR3 nucleotide sequence: TGTGCCAGCAGTTTAGGCGGGAAGATAACATACGAGCAGTACTTC. Protein: CASSLGGKITYEQYF.

This rearrangement joins TRBV29-1 to TRBJ1-1, with TRBD1 identical over 11 bases. Germline CDR1 reads SQVTM; CDR2 reads ANQGSEA. J gave up 6 bases and V 4 bases, and 4 bases lay outside the gene matches. The CDR3 totals 13 residues. CDR3 region: CSVAEGQGAEAFF. The CDR3 DNA reads as TGCAGCGTTGCGGAGGGACAGGGGGCTGAAGCTTTCTTT.

The chain carries TRBV6-4 and TRBJ2-1; 12 bases line up with TRBD2. V gave up 4 bases and J gave up 10 bases; unmatched junction bases: 11. The CDR3 length is 16 residues. Germline V CDR1 and CDR2: MRHNA, SNTAGT. The CDR3 here is CASSGPRLAGVGEQFF. The CDR3 DNA reads TGTGCCAGCAGTGGCCCTCGACTAGCGGGAGTCGGGGAGCAGTTCTTC.

For this clone: Other DNA sequences in the same sample also yield this CDR3. The V and J genes are TRBV2 and TRBJ2-3; 11 nucleotides agree with TRBD2. Germline V gene lookup returns CDR1 SNHLY and CDR2 FYNNEI. This CDR3 region has 14 residues. The V gene end was trimmed by 8 bases and the J gene end by 3 bases; junction bases not matched to a gene: 4. The CDR3 sequence: CASGGLAGTDTQYF. In DNA, the CDR3 is TGTGCCAGCGGCGGACTAGCGGGTACAGATACGCAGTATTTT.